This T cell receptor beta chain comes out of a study of shared clonotypes between healthy human individuals. Background on the study: Ranging from 18 to 49 in age, donors were a couple of women and three men.

Overall study results and limits: It was the non-shared clonotypes that had lower generation probabilities than clonotypes shared by all four donors.

Assay used: immunoSEQ multiplex PCR; TCRdb lists only in-frame clones, some missing. This sample carries roughly 1,600,000 clones, around 98.5% of them seen once, and the ten largest clones take roughly 0.36%. As regards this clone: The antigen remains unidentified.

The TCR originated in a man aged 25-40 years in good health. Sequencing input: naive CD4+ T cells sorted from blood. The subset was: CD45RA+ positively selected.

CDR3 in amino acids: CASSLEWAGGTSYYEQYF. CDR3 coding DNA: TGTGCCAGCAGCTTAGAGTGGGCCGGGGGGACTAGCTACTACGAGCAGTACTTC. V is TRBV11-2 and J is TRBJ2-7; 9 bases are shared with TRBD2. The V gene's germline CDR1 is SGHAT and CDR2 FQNNGV. This CDR3 is 18 amino acids long. V lost 0 bases, J lost 3 bases, and 12 bases stayed unmatched.